In this sample, the clone carrying this T cell receptor beta chain turned up a few times. Its antigen is still unknown. TCRdb re-analyzed the PCR reads through MiXCR. The table records approximately 37,000 clones, about 16% of them present only once. No treatment had been given to any patient before thyroid surgery. This sample is drawn from a study of metastatic and nonmetastatic thyroid tumors. Whole-study results and caveats: According to reports, the diversity of TCR beta was significantly higher in malignant thyroid tumors than in benign nodules, and this held in both blood and tumor samples.

The ends were cut back, 10 bases at V and 8 bases at J, with 17 bases in the middle. The germline V gene has CDR1 LNHDA and CDR2 SQIVND (reference sequence). This CDR3 is built from 12 residues. The sample was blood. The chain joins TRBV19 to TRBJ1-2; D gene ambiguous. The origin of this receptor is a female donor with papillary thyroid cancer or a benign thyroid nodule (not recorded which). Some clones in this sample may be carry-over from other donors' samples. The CDR3 DNA sequence: TGTGCCACCACGCCATGTGAGGGAGGCTACACCTTC. Translating gives CATTPCEGGYTF.